These T cell receptor beta chains were read from a single sample in a study of PD-1 blockade in classical Hodgkin lymphoma. Repertoires were generated with immunoSEQ multiplex PCR, while TCRdb's copy carries only in-frame clones and drops some. This repertoire shows nearly 25,000 clones, 84% found once; its top ten account for around 1.7%. The sequences come from CD4+ T cells from blood, collected at baseline. Source of these receptors: a human donor with classical Hodgkin lymphoma. CDR3s include the opening cysteine and the closing phenylalanine or tryptophan. D genes are given only for firm matches. A row's size may be missing; if present it is once, few, many or a size class.

J: TRBJ1-2; V: TRBV21-1; size: -; D: -; DNA: TGTGCCAGCAGCAAAGTAAGAAGTCACAAAGCTAACTATGGCTACACCTTC; CDR3: CASSKVRSHKANYGYTF
J: TRBJ2-7; V: TRBV7-9; size: -; D: -; DNA: TGTGCCAGCAGCGTCCGGGACATCTCCTACGAGCAGTACTTC; CDR3: CASSVRDISYEQYF
J: TRBJ1-5; V: TRBV28; size: -; D: -; DNA: TGTGCCAGCAGTTTTTCCAGCAATCAGCCCCAGCATTTT; CDR3: CASSFSSNQPQHF
J: TRBJ2-7; V: TRBV5-4; size: -; D: TRBD2; DNA: TGTGCCAGCAGCTCATGGACTAGCCGCCTCGAGCAGTACTTC; CDR3: CASSSWTSRLEQYF
J: TRBJ1-6; V: TRBV27; size: -; D: -; DNA: TGTGCCAGCAGTTCCACTGCAGGGATAGGAGGTTTACCCCTCCACTTT; CDR3: CASSSTAGIGGLPLHF
J: TRBJ2-1; V: TRBV5-5; size: once; D: -; DNA: TGTGCCAGCAGCCTGGTTGGTTCGGGGGCTGGGGCGGATGAGCAGTTCTTC; CDR3: CASSLVGSGAGADEQFF
J: TRBJ1-6; V: TRBV6-5; size: once; D: -; DNA: TGTGCCAGCAGTTACTCGATGGGAGGGATCGATTCACCCCTCCACTTT; CDR3: CASSYSMGGIDSPLHF
J: TRBJ2-1; V: TRBV5-4; size: -; D: TRBD2; DNA: TGTGCCAGCAGCCCCGTTAGCGGGGGTACCCTTTCCTACAATGAGCAGTTCTTC; CDR3: CASSPVSGGTLSYNEQFF
J: TRBJ1-1; V: TRBV5-4; size: -; D: -; DNA: TGTGCCAGCAGCTATGACAGGAACACTGAAGCTTTCTTT; CDR3: CASSYDRNTEAFF
J: TRBJ2-5; V: TRBV7-6; size: -; D: -; DNA: TGTGCCAGCAGCTTAGTTTCAGAGGTTTCGGGGACCCAGTACTTC; CDR3: CASSLVSEVSGTQYF
J: TRBJ2-3; V: TRBV5-8; size: -; D: -; DNA: TGTGCCAGCAGCTTGGTGACAATCAATACGCAGTATTTT; CDR3: CASSLVTINTQYF
J: TRBJ1-5; V: TRBV2; size: few; D: -; DNA: TGTGCCAGCAGCCAATTAGGCAACAATCAGCCCCAGCATTTT; CDR3: CASSQLGNNQPQHF
J: TRBJ1-1; V: TRBV5-1; size: once; D: -; DNA: TGCGCCAGCAGCTTGGGAACGGGAGGTGAAGCTTTCTTT; CDR3: CASSLGTGGEAFF
J: TRBJ1-5; V: TRBV6-5; size: once; D: TRBD1; DNA: TGTGCCAGCAGCTCGACGTGGACAGGGGATCAGCCCCAGCATTTT; CDR3: CASSSTWTGDQPQHF
J: TRBJ2-2; V: TRBV10-3; size: -; D: -; DNA: TGTGCCATCAGTGGGCCAGCTATTAACACCGGGGAGCTGTTTTTT; CDR3: CAISGPAINTGELFF
J: TRBJ2-3; V: TRBV6-5; size: -; D: TRBD2; DNA: TGTGCCAGCAGACCCAGACTAGCTCGGACGCAGTATTTT; CDR3: CASRPRLARTQYF
J: TRBJ2-7; V: TRBV5-1; size: -; D: -; DNA: TGCGCCAGCAGCTTGGGGGACACCTTTCAGGAGCAGTACTTC; CDR3: CASSLGDTFQEQYF
J: TRBJ2-7; V: TRBV7-2; size: -; D: -; DNA: TGTGCCAGCAGCTCGGACAGCCGCTCCTACGAGCAGTACTTC; CDR3: CASSSDSRSYEQYF
J: TRBJ2-3; V: TRBV7-9; size: -; D: -; DNA: TGTGCCAGCAGCCCCGGGGAGGGCACAGATACGCAGTATTTT; CDR3: CASSPGEGTDTQYF
J: TRBJ1-2; V: TRBV13; size: -; D: -; DNA: TGTGCCAGCAGCTTAGCGTCCGGGCTTAGGACTGGCTACACCTTC; CDR3: CASSLASGLRTGYTF
J: TRBJ2-2; V: TRBV19; size: -; D: -; DNA: TGTGCCACCCGAGCTGGCACCGGGGAGCTGTTTTTT; CDR3: CATRAGTGELFF
J: TRBJ1-5; V: TRBV19; size: -; D: -; DNA: TGTGCCAGTAGTAGGGAGGATAGCAATCAGCCCCAGCATTTT; CDR3: CASSREDSNQPQHF
J: TRBJ2-5; V: TRBV5-1; size: -; D: TRBD2; DNA: TGCGCCAGCAGCTTGGTGTCTAGCGGGGCGGAGACCCAGTACTTC; CDR3: CASSLVSSGAETQYF
J: TRBJ2-5; V: TRBV28; size: -; D: TRBD1; DNA: TGTGCCAGCAGTACTCGGACAGGGGGCGGTGAGACCCAGTACTTC; CDR3: CASSTRTGGGETQYF
J: TRBJ2-1; V: TRBV4-2; size: few; D: -; DNA: TGTGCCAGCAGCCAAGAAAAGGGGTGGGAGGATTTTAATGAGCAGTTCTTC; CDR3: CASSQEKGWEDFNEQFF
J: TRBJ2-2; V: TRBV7-9; size: -; D: -; DNA: TGTGCCAGCAGCTTCCAGGAGGAGCTGTTTTTT; CDR3: CASSFQEELFF
J: TRBJ2-3; V: TRBV7-2; size: -; D: -; DNA: TGTGCCAGCAGCTTAGAACAGGGCCCGCAGTATTTT; CDR3: CASSLEQGPQYF
J: TRBJ1-6; V: TRBV6-5; size: few; D: -; DNA: TGTGCCAGCAGTTACCGGAGTGGGGGGAATTCACCCCTCCACTTT; CDR3: CASSYRSGGNSPLHF
J: TRBJ2-1; V: TRBV9; size: few; D: -; DNA: TGTGCCAGCAGCGTAGCTGGGAGACAATCCTACAATGAGCAGTTCTTC; CDR3: CASSVAGRQSYNEQFF
J: TRBJ2-3; V: TRBV9; size: -; D: TRBD2; DNA: TGTGCCAGCAGCGTAGGGACTAGCTTATCAGATACGCAGTATTTT; CDR3: CASSVGTSLSDTQYF
J: TRBJ2-1; V: TRBV27; size: -; D: -; DNA: TGTGCCAGCAGTTCGGGAAATGAGCAGTTCTTC; CDR3: CASSSGNEQFF
J: TRBJ2-3; V: TRBV5-6; size: -; D: TRBD2; DNA: TGTGCCAGCAGCGGGGAGCCCTGGAATCTAGCGGGGCTGACAGATACGCAGTATTTT; CDR3: CASSGEPWNLAGLTDTQYF
J: TRBJ2-7; V: TRBV5-1; size: -; D: TRBD1; DNA: TGCGCCAGCACCGGGACAGGGGGGTACGAGCAGTACTTC; CDR3: CASTGTGGYEQYF
J: TRBJ2-7; V: TRBV30; size: -; D: TRBD1; DNA: TGTGCCTGGAACAGGGGGCGGAACGAGCAGTACTTC; CDR3: CAWNRGRNEQYF
J: TRBJ1-1; V: TRBV7-9; size: -; D: -; DNA: TGTGCCAGCAGCTTAGGGGGTGAAGCTTTCTTT; CDR3: CASSLGGEAFF
J: TRBJ1-4; V: TRBV6-1; size: -; D: -; DNA: TGTGCCAGCAGTGAAGCCCTTGCGAGTTCAACTAATGAAAAACTGTTTTTT; CDR3: CASSEALASSTNEKLFF
J: TRBJ1-2; V: TRBV9; size: -; D: -; DNA: TGTGCCAGCAGCGCGAACGAGGCAAGGGTAGTGGGTGGCTACACCTTC; CDR3: CASSANEARVVGGYTF
J: TRBJ1-1; V: TRBV10-3; size: -; D: -; DNA: TGTGCCATCAGTGAGTCTGCCGTAACTGAAGCTTTCTTT; CDR3: CAISESAVTEAFF
J: TRBJ2-7; V: TRBV28; size: -; D: -; DNA: TGTGCCAGCGTAGCTCAAAGGCTTTACGAGCAGTACTTC; CDR3: CASVAQRLYEQYF
J: TRBJ1-1; V: TRBV7-9; size: -; D: -; DNA: TGTGCCAGCAGCCTTCGGGACACTGAAAACACTGAAGCTTTCTTT; CDR3: CASSLRDTENTEAFF
J: TRBJ2-1; V: TRBV28; size: -; D: -; DNA: TGTGCCAGCACCGGAAGCTCCTACAATGAGCAGTTCTTC; CDR3: CASTGSSYNEQFF
J: TRBJ1-2; V: TRBV11-3; size: -; D: -; DNA: TGTGCCAGCAGCCCCGCCGGTTTGGCAGGGTCCCTTTATGGCTACACCTTC; CDR3: CASSPAGLAGSLYGYTF
J: TRBJ2-5; V: TRBV19; size: -; D: TRBD1; DNA: TGTGCCAGTAGTCTCGGGACAGGGGTTCAAGAGACCCAGTACTTC; CDR3: CASSLGTGVQETQYF
J: TRBJ1-2; V: TRBV2; size: -; D: -; DNA: TGTGCCAGGGGGGAGGCTAATAACTATGGCTACACCTTC; CDR3: CARGEANNYGYTF
J: TRBJ1-2; V: TRBV7-2; size: -; D: -; DNA: TGTGCCAGCAGCCCGAGCTCTACAGGGATCTATGGCTACACCTTC; CDR3: CASSPSSTGIYGYTF
J: TRBJ2-3; V: TRBV7-8; size: -; D: -; DNA: TGTGCCAGCAGCTCTACGGGAGATTCTAGCACAGATACGCAGTATTTT; CDR3: CASSSTGDSSTDTQYF
J: TRBJ1-2; V: TRBV5-1; size: -; D: TRBD1; DNA: TGCGCCAGCAGCTTGGCCGAAGGGGGCAATGGCTACACCTTC; CDR3: CASSLAEGGNGYTF
J: TRBJ1-2; V: TRBV7-9; size: -; D: -; DNA: TGTGCCAGCAGCTTAGGGGGGGACTATGGCTACACCTTC; CDR3: CASSLGGDYGYTF
J: TRBJ2-7; V: TRBV30; size: -; D: -; DNA: TGTGCCTGGAGTGTATCAGGGACGAGCGAGCAGTACTTC; CDR3: CAWSVSGTSEQYF
J: TRBJ1-3; V: TRBV11-2; size: -; D: -; DNA: TGTGCCAGCAGCAACCGGGACACCGTCTCTGGAAACACCATATATTTT; CDR3: CASSNRDTVSGNTIYF
J: TRBJ2-2; V: TRBV5-8; size: -; D: -; DNA: TGTGCCAGCAGCTGGGGCCACGGGACGACCGGGGAGCTGTTTTTT; CDR3: CASSWGHGTTGELFF
J: TRBJ1-3; V: TRBV19; size: -; D: -; DNA: TGTGCCAGTAGTATAGGGGGCACCTCCTCTGGAAACACCATATATTTT; CDR3: CASSIGGTSSGNTIYF
J: TRBJ2-3; V: TRBV29-1; size: -; D: -; DNA: TGCAGCGTTGAAGGATCTAGCACAGATACGCAGTATTTT; CDR3: CSVEGSSTDTQYF